This TCR beta chain was found in a study of control samples from healthy donors and cancer patients. Repertoires were generated with immunoSEQ multiplex PCR, while TCRdb's copy carries only in-frame clones and drops some. The sample includes approximately 82,000 clones, 87% seen only once; the top ten take over 15%. Germline loops: CDR1 KGHSH, CDR2 LQKENI. CDR3 length: 13 amino acids. V lost 9 bases and J lost 5; bases outside the gene matches: 5. The TCR originated in a man aged 50 or older in good health. The sample consisted of blood. This chain uses TRBV18 with TRBJ2-7, with 12 bases aligning to TRBD1. The CDR3 spells CASSGTGGNEQYF. The DNA for the CDR3 is TGTGCCAGTTCCGGGACAGGGGGCAACGAGCAGTACTTC. Filled out from reference TRBV18 and TRBJ2-7, the complete variable domain reads NAGVMQNPRHLVRRRGQEARLRCSPMKGHSHVYWYRQLPEEGLKFMVYLQKENIIDESGMPKERFSAEFPKEGPSILRIQQVVRGDSAAYFCASSGTGGNEQYFGPGTRLTVT.